This is a list of T cell receptor beta chains from one sample in a study of persistence of HIV-infected CD4 T cells. Repertoires were generated with immunoSEQ multiplex PCR, while TCRdb's copy carries only in-frame clones and drops some. The sample holds under 20,000 clones; about 62% are singletons and the top ten take about 1.9%. These receptors have no identified antigens. The material was CD4+ T cells sorted from PBMCs after approximately 18-hour stimulation, obtained from a patient who received antiretroviral therapy. The receptors stem from an adult woman with HIV who was CMV-seropositive. The CDR3 runs from the conserved cysteine through the conserved F or W. D genes are given only for firm matches. Size is stated for part of the rows, as once, few or many counts, or as a class when the clone is expanded.

>-|TRBJ1-1|TRBV27|13|-
CASSLGELGEAFF
TGTGCCAGCAGTTTGGGGGAATTGGGGGAAGCTTTCTTT
>-|TRBJ1-1|TRBV27|14|few
CASSPGTVNTEAFF
TGTGCCAGCAGCCCCGGGACGGTGAACACTGAAGCTTTCTTT
>-|TRBJ1-2|TRBV19|12|-
CASKERDYGYTF
TGTGCCAGTAAGGAAAGGGACTATGGCTACACCTTC
>-|TRBJ2-7|TRBV7-2|15|once
CASSLSPGHGYEQYF
TGTGCCAGCAGCTTATCCCCGGGACACGGCTACGAGCAGTACTTC
>-|TRBJ2-1|TRBV29-1|12|-
CSVEGRSNEQFF
TGCAGCGTGGAGGGGCGGTCCAATGAGCAGTTCTTC
>TRBD1|TRBJ2-7|TRBV5-4|17|once
CASSLSAGTGGSYEQYF
TGTGCCAGCAGCTTGTCCGCCGGGACAGGGGGATCCTACGAGCAGTACTTC
>-|TRBJ2-3|TRBV5-8|15|-
CASSSEATGTDTQYF
TGTGCCAGCAGCTCGGAGGCCACCGGCACAGATACGCAGTATTTT
>TRBD1|TRBJ1-1|TRBV5-5|17|-
CASSSSLNRGKGTEAFF
TGTGCCAGCAGCTCGTCGTTGAACAGGGGGAAGGGGACTGAAGCTTTCTTT
>-|TRBJ1-1|TRBV18|17|-
CASSSTKVRTLNTEAFF
TGTGCCAGCTCAAGCACTAAGGTCAGGACTCTGAACACTGAAGCTTTCTTT
>-|TRBJ1-2|TRBV10-1|13|-
CASSESDGYGYTF
TGCGCCAGCAGTGAGTCGGACGGCTATGGCTACACCTTC
>-|TRBJ1-1|TRBV30|13|-
CAWSVERNTEAFF
TGTGCCTGGAGTGTAGAACGGAACACTGAAGCTTTCTTT
>TRBD1|TRBJ2-7|TRBV5-1|18|-
CASSLGARGRWMSYEQYF
TGCGCCAGCAGCCTGGGGGCGAGGGGGCGCTGGATGTCCTACGAGCAGTACTTC
>-|TRBJ2-2|TRBV5-1|13|-
CASSFGYTGELFF
TGCGCCAGCAGCTTCGGTTACACCGGGGAGCTGTTTTTT
>-|TRBJ2-2|TRBV5-1|15|few
CASGPRTANTGELFF
TGCGCCAGCGGCCCGCGGACAGCGAACACCGGGGAGCTGTTTTTT
>TRBD1|TRBJ1-1|TRBV2|14|-
CASRPDRVNTEAFF
TGTGCCAGCAGGCCGGACAGGGTCAACACTGAAGCTTTCTTT
>-|TRBJ1-1|TRBV29-1|13|few
CSALGELNTEAFF
TGCAGCGCACTGGGCGAACTTAACACTGAAGCTTTCTTT
>-|TRBJ1-2|TRBV7-8|15|-
CASSLDRALNYGYTF
TGTGCCAGCAGCTTAGACAGGGCCCTTAACTATGGCTACACCTTC
>-|TRBJ2-3|TRBV14|13|-
CASSDILGIAQYF
TGTGCCAGCAGCGATATTCTAGGGATAGCGCAGTATTTT
>-|TRBJ1-1|TRBV18|14|-
CASSPSSRDTEAFF
TGTGCCAGCTCACCCTCCAGCAGGGACACTGAAGCTTTCTTT
>-|TRBJ2-2|TRBV6-4|14|few
CASSEQANTGELFF
TGTGCCAGCAGTGAACAGGCGAACACCGGGGAGCTGTTTTTT
>-|TRBJ1-2|TRBV27|15|few
CASSLRGDFFYGYTF
TGTGCCAGCAGTTTACGGGGGGATTTTTTCTATGGCTACACCTTC
>-|TRBJ2-2|TRBV2|15|-
CASSQVMGYRGELFF
TGTGCCAGCAGCCAAGTCATGGGATACAGAGGGGAGCTGTTTTTT
>-|TRBJ1-1|TRBV5-1|14|-
CASSLAGAGTEAFF
TGCGCCAGCAGCTTGGCAGGAGCAGGCACTGAAGCTTTCTTT
>-|TRBJ2-1|TRBV15|13|-
CATSRDKVNEQFF
TGTGCCACCAGCAGAGATAAGGTGAATGAGCAGTTCTTC
>TRBD1|TRBJ1-1|TRBV9|17|-
CASEAPGQGGRVTEAFF
TGTGCCAGCGAGGCCCCGGGACAGGGGGGGAGGGTCACTGAAGCTTTCTTT
>-|TRBJ1-1|TRBV25-1|13|-
CASSEFADSEAFF
TGTGCCAGCAGTGAATTTGCGGACAGTGAAGCTTTCTTT
>-|TRBJ1-1|TRBV30|14|-
CAWSLGAGETEAFF
TGTGCCTGGAGTCTAGGGGCGGGGGAAACTGAAGCTTTCTTT
>-|TRBJ1-2|TRBV12-3/TRBV12-4|13|once
CASSNRVPYGYTF
TGTGCCAGCAGCAACAGGGTCCCGTATGGCTACACCTTC
>-|TRBJ1-4|TRBV29-1|13|-
CSVLLPGGEKLFF
TGCAGCGTCCTTCTCCCGGGGGGCGAAAAACTGTTTTTT
>-|TRBJ2-5|TRBV10-1|15|-
CASSGTAGHQETQYF
TGCGCCAGCAGTGGGACAGCGGGGCACCAAGAGACCCAGTACTTC
>-|TRBJ1-2|TRBV6-5|13|-
CASIQGVNYGYTF
TGTGCCAGCATCCAGGGAGTTAACTATGGCTACACCTTC
>TRBD2|TRBJ2-2|TRBV4-2|19|-
CASSSPRSTSGGYTGELFF
TGTGCCAGCAGCTCGCCTCGGTCGACTAGCGGGGGGTACACCGGGGAGCTGTTTTTT
>-|TRBJ1-1|TRBV7-2|13|-
CASSFEGDTEAFF
TGTGCCAGCAGCTTTGAAGGGGACACTGAAGCTTTCTTT
>-|TRBJ1-1|TRBV10-1|15|-
CASSASGLQNTEAFF
TGCGCCAGCAGTGCTTCGGGACTCCAGAACACTGAAGCTTTCTTT
>-|TRBJ2-5|TRBV9|13|-
CASSVTYQETQYF
TGTGCCAGCAGCGTGACGTACCAAGAGACCCAGTACTTC
>TRBD1|TRBJ1-1|TRBV19|15|-
CASNPMGQQNTEAFF
TGTGCCAGTAACCCTATGGGACAGCAGAACACTGAAGCTTTCTTT
>-|TRBJ1-1|TRBV3-1/TRBV3-2|15|-
CASSQRNLQDTEAFF
TGTGCCAGCAGCCAAAGGAACTTACAAGACACTGAAGCTTTCTTT
>-|TRBJ1-5|TRBV2|15|few
CASTRRPSGNQPQHF
TGTGCCAGCACCAGGCGCCCCTCCGGGAATCAGCCCCAGCATTTT
>-|TRBJ1-2|TRBV7-8|14|few
CASSYGSPTDGYTF
TGTGCCAGCTCTTACGGGAGTCCCACTGATGGCTACACCTTC
>-|TRBJ1-2|TRBV21-1|14|-
CASSKVRGDYGYTF
TGTGCCAGCAGCAAAGTACGGGGGGACTATGGCTACACCTTC
>-|TRBJ1-5|TRBV12-5|13|once
CASGLLRGQPQHF
TGTGCTAGTGGTCTCCTCCGCGGACAGCCCCAGCATTTT
>-|TRBJ1-5|TRBV27|14|-
CASSLSGLNQPQHF
TGTGCCAGCAGTTTATCGGGCCTAAATCAGCCCCAGCATTTT
>-|TRBJ1-1|TRBV12-3/TRBV12-4|13|-
CASRKTEGGEAFF
TGTGCCAGCCGAAAAACGGAGGGAGGGGAAGCTTTCTTT
>-|TRBJ1-1|TRBV15|15|-
CATSRDMAGNTEAFF
TGTGCCACCAGCAGAGACATGGCAGGGAACACTGAAGCTTTCTTT
>-|TRBJ1-3|TRBV6-5|14|-
CASSSQGSGNTIYF
TGTGCCAGCAGTTCGCAGGGCTCTGGAAACACCATATATTTT
>-|TRBJ1-3|TRBV7-9|15|few
CASSLPVSSGNTIYF
TGTGCCAGCAGCCTCCCTGTAAGTTCTGGAAACACCATATATTTT